This T cell receptor beta chain is drawn from a study of radiation and T cells in renal cell carcinoma. About this clone itself: The antigen is not known.

Germline-derived CDR1 and CDR2 are SGHTA and FQGNSA. V dropped 6 bases and J dropped 1 base, with 9 bases sitting between them. The CDR3 has 13 amino acids. TCRdb's table, derived via immunoSEQ multiplex PCR, lists solely in-frame clones and lacks some. The sample carries around 29,000 clones, over 70% recorded once. Time point in this sample: blood 4 weeks post-SBRT, at nephrectomy. Treatment given: 15 Gy SBRT to primary tumor, nephrectomy 4 weeks later. This renal cell carcinoma was of the clear cell type. Study findings and constraints: From baseline, blood top tumor clonotypes peaked at 2 weeks post-radiation.

This clonotype originated in a man in his 60s with renal cell carcinoma. Specimen: blood, collected from a patient whose treatment included radiotherapy and nephrectomy. The V call is TRBV7-2, the J call TRBJ1-1; the D gene is possibly TRBD1 (6 bases). The CDR3 spells CASSKQGNTEAFF. CDR3 in DNA: TGTGCCAGCAGTAAACAGGGGAACACTGAAGCTTTCTTT.